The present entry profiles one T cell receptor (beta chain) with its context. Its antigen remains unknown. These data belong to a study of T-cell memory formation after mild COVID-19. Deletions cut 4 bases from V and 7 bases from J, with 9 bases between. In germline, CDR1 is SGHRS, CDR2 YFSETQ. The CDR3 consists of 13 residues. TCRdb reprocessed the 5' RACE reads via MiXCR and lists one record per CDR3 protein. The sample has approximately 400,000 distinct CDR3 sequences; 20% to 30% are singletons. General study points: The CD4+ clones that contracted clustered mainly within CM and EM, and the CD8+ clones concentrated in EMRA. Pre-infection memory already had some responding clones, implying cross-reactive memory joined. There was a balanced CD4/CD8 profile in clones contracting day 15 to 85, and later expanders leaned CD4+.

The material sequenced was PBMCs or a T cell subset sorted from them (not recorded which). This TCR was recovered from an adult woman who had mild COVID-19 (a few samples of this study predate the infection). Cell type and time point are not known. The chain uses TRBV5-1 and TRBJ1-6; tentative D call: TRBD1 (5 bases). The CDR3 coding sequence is TGCGCCAGCAGCCACAGACAGAATTCACCCCTCCACTTT. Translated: CASSHRQNSPLHF.